This TCR beta chain derives from a study of cytomegalovirus exposure and HLA in healthy donors. Germline CDR1 is MNHEY and CDR2 is SMNVEV (reference sequence). The CDR3 spans 16 residues. The V and J ends lost 0 bases and 1 base respectively, with 12 bases between them. On this clone itself: Its matching antigen is unknown.

Clones were sequenced by immunoSEQ multiplex PCR, and TCRdb holds only the in-frame ones, with some missing. The top ten clones hold 1.1% of a sample with about 220,000 clones, 75% to 95% of them seen once. Points from the study as a whole: The study flagged roughly 160 TCR beta chains as cytomegalovirus-associated. According to a subsequent analysis, TCR clusters from the first cohort were inclined to appear together in the 120 validation repertoires. Rarity characterized most TCR sequences, yet some public TCRs appeared in many donors. The CMV antigen specificity of three CMV-associated chains was confirmed through in vitro analysis.

This clonotype was sampled from a woman in her late teens or twenties in good health and CMV-seronegative. This chain uses TRBV27 with TRBJ1-1; maybe TRBD1 (5 bases). Sequenced input: PBMCs. CDR3 nucleotide sequence: TGTGCCAGCAGTTTATCTGTGTCGGGGGGGAACACTGAAGCTTTCTTT. Translation: CASSLSVSGGNTEAFF.